This T cell receptor beta chain was recovered during a study of OX40 agonist ivuxolimab in advanced cancers. Generated by immunoSEQ multiplex PCR, the TCRdb table keeps only in-frame clones and is missing some. The table includes about 24,000 clones, 80% to 90% detected once. The CDR3 is 17 residues long. V lost 3 bases and J lost 6, with 22 bases in between. Germline V lookup: CDR1 KGHSH, CDR2 LQKENI. The source is an adult with an advanced solid tumor such as melanoma, head and neck, liver or kidney cancer. The source material was CD4+ or CD8+ T cells sorted from blood, sampled in a trial of the OX40 agonist ivuxolimab. The rearrangement joins TRBV18 to TRBJ2-3; D possibly corresponds to TRBD2 (6 bases). The CDR3 nucleotides read TGTGCCAGCTCACCCCTGGGTAGCGGCCCTCCGGAGGATACGCAGTATTTT. Translation: CASSPLGSGPPEDTQYF. The full variable domain, completed using reference TRBV18 and TRBJ2-3, is NAGVMQNPRHLVRRRGQEARLRCSPMKGHSHVYWYRQLPEEGLKFMVYLQKENIIDESGMPKERFSAEFPKEGPSILRIQQVVRGDSAAYFCASSPLGSGPPEDTQYFGPGTRLTVL.